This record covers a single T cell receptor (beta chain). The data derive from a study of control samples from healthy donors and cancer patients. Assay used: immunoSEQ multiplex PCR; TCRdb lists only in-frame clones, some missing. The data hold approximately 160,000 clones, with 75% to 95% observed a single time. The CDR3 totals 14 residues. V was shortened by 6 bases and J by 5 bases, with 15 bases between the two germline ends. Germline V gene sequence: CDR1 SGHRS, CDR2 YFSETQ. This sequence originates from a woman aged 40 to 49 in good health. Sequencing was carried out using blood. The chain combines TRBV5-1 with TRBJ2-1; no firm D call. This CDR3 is CASIWSADNNEQFF. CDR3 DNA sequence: TGCGCCAGCATATGGAGTGCGGATAACAATGAGCAGTTCTTC.